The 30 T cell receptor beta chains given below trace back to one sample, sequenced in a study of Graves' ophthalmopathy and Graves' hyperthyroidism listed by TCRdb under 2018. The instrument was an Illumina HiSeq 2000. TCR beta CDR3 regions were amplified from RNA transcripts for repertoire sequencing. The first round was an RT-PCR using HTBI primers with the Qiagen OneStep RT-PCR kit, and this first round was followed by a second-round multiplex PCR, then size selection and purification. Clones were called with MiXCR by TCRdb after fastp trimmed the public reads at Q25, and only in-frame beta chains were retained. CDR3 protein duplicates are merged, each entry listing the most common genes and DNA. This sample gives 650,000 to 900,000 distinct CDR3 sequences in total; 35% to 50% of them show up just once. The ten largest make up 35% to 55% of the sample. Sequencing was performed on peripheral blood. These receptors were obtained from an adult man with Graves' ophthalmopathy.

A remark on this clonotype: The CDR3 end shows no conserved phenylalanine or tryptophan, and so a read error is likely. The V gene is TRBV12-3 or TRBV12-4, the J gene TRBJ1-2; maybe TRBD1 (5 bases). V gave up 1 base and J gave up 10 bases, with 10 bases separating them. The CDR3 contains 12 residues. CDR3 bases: TGTGCCAGCAGTTTAGAATCGGGGGTCTACACCCTC. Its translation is CASSLESGVYTL.

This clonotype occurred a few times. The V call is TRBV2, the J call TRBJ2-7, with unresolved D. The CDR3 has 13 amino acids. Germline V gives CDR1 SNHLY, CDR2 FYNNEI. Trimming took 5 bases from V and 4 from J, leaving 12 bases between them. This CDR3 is CASSLFVGYEQYF. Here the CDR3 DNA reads TGTGCCAGCAGTTTATTCGTCGGTTACGAGCAGTACTTC.

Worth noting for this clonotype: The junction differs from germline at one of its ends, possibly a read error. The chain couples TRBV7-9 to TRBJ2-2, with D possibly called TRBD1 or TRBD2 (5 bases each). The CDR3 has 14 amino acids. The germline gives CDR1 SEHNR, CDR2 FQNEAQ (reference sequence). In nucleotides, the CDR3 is TGTGCCAGCACCGCAAGACAGCTTACCGGGGATCTGTTTTTT. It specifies CASTARQLTGDLFF.

In DNA, the CDR3 is TGCGCCAGCAGGCCCGGGACAGGTAGTCGGACTGAAGCTTTCTTT. This sequence encodes CASRPGTGSRTEAFF. The J gene is TRBJ1-1, the V gene TRBV10-2; TRBD1 matches 8 bases. This CDR3 spans 15 amino acids. Germline CDR1 is WSHSY and CDR2 is SAAADI. V gave up 6 bases and J gave up 5 bases; unmatched junction bases: 11.

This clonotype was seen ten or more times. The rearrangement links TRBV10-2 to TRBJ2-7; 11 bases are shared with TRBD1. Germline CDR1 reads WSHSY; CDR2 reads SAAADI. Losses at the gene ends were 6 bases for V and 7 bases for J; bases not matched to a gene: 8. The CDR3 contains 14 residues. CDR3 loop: CASRDGTGGREQYF. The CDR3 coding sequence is TGCGCCAGCAGAGACGGGACAGGGGGTCGTGAGCAGTACTTC.

The CDR3: CASSPPRLYEQYF. Here the CDR3 DNA reads TGTGCCAGCAGCCCCCCCCGACTCTACGAGCAGTACTTC. This sequence joins TRBV7-9 and TRBJ2-7; D is uncertain. Trimming shortened V by 5 bases and J by 3 bases, and 11 bases separated the two germline ends. Germline assignment: CDR1 SEHNR and CDR2 FQNEAQ (reference sequence). CDR3 length equals 13 residues.

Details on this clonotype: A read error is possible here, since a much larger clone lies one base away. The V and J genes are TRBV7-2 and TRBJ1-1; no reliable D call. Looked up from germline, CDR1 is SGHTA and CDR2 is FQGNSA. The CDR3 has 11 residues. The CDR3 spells CASSLALGAYF. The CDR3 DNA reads TGTGCCAGCAGCTTAGCTTTGGGAGCTTACTTT.

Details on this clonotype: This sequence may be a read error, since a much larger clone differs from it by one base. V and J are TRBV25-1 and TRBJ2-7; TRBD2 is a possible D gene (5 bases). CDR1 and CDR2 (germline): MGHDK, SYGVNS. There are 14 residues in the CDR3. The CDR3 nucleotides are TGTGCCAGCAGCTTATGGTCTAGCTTCTACGTGCAGTACTTC. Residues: CASSLWSSFYVQYF.

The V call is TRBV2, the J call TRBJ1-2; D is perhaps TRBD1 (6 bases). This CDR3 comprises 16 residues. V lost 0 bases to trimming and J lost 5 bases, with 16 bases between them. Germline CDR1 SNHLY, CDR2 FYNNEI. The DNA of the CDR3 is TGTGCCAGCAGTGAAGCGCCCGGGACAAACAGTTATGGCTACACCTTC. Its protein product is CASSEAPGTNSYGYTF.

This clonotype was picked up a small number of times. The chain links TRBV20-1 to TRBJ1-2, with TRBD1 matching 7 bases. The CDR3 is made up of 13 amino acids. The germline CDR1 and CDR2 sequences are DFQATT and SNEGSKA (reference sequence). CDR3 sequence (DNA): TGCAGCGGCCAAGGGACAGAGAACTATGGCTACACCTTC. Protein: CSGQGTENYGYTF.

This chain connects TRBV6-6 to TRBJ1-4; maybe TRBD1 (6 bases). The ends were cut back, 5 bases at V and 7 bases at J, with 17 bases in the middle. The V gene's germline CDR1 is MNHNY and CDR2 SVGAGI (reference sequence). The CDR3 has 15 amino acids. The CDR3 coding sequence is TGTGCCAGCAGTCCCAGGAGGGGGTACGGTGAAAAACTGTTTTTT. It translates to CASSPRRGYGEKLFF.

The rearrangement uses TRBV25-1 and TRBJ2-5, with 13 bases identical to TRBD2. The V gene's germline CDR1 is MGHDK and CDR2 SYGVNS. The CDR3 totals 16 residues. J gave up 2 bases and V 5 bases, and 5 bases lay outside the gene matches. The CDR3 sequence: CASSKGLAGKQETQYF. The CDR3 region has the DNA TGTGCCAGCAGTAAGGGACTAGCGGGAAAACAAGAGACCCAGTACTTC.

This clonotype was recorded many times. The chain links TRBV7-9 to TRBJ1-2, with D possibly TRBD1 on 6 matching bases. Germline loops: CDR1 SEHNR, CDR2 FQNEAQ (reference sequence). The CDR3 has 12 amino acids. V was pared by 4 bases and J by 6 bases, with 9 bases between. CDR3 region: CASSYTGNGYTF. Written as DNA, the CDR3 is TGTGCCAGCAGCTACACAGGGAATGGCTACACCTTC.

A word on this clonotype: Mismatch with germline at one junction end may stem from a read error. The CDR3 reads CASSYRSGGDEQYF. The CDR3 nucleotides read TGTGCCAGCAGTTACCGATCAGGAGGAGACGAGCAGTACTTC. The chain uses TRBV10-3 and TRBJ2-7; TRBD2 is a possible D gene (5 bases). Germline CDR1 reads ENHRY; CDR2 reads SYGVKD. This CDR3 is built from 14 residues.

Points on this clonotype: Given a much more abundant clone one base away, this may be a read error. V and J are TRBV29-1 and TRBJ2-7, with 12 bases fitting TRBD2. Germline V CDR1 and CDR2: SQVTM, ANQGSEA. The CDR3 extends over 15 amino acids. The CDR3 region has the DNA TGCAGCGCTAAGACTAGCGGGAGATGGGGATACGAGCAGTGCTTC. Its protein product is CSAKTSGRWGYEQCF.

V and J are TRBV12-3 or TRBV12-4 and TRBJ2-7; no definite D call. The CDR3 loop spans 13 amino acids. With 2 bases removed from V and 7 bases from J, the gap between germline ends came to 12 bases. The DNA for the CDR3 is TGTGCCAGCAGTTTAAGTCCGGTGTCTGAGCAGTACTTC. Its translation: CASSLSPVSEQYF.

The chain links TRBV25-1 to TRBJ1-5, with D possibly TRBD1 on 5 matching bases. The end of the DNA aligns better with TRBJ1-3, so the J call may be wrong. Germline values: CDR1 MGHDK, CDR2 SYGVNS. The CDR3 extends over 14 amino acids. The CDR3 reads CASRQTATGNTIYF. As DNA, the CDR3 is TGTGCCAGCAGGCAGACAGCAACTGGAAACACCATATATTTT.

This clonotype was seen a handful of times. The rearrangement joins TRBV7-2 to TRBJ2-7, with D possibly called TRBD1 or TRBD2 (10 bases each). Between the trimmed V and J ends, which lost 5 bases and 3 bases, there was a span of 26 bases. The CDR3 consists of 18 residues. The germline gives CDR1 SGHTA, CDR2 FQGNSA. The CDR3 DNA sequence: TGTGCCAGCAGCCTTGACAGGGGGCTACTAGCGGGACTCTACGAGCAGTACTTC. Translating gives CASSLDRGLLAGLYEQYF.

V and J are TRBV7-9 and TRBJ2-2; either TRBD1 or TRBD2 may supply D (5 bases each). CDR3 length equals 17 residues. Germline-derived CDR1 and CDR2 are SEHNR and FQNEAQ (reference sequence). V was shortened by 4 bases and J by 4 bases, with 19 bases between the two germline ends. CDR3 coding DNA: TGTGCCAGCAGCTCCAGGGTAATCGGGGTCAGCACCGGGGAGCTGTTTTTT. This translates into CASSSRVIGVSTGELFF.

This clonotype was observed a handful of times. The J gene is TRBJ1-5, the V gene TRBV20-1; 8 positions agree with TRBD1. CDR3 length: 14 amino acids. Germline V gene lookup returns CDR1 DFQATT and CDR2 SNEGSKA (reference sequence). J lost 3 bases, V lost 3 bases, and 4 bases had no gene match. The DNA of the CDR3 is TGCAGTGCTAGCAGGACAGGGCTCAATCAGCCCCAGCATTTT. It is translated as CSASRTGLNQPQHF.

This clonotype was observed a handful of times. The CDR3 nucleotides read TGCGCCAGCAGCTTGGGGATAGGGGGCTCTCAGCCCCAGCATTTT. Residues: CASSLGIGGSQPQHF. This chain uses TRBV5-1 with TRBJ1-5; 7 bases map to TRBD1. Germline loops: CDR1 SGHRS, CDR2 YFSETQ. V trimming: 0 bases; J trimming: 6 bases; junction bases outside the gene matches: 6. CDR3 size: 15 residues.

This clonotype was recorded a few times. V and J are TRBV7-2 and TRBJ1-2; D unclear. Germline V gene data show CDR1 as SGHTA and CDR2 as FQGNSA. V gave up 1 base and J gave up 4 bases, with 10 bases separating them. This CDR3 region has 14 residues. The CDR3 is CASSLGASFYGYTF. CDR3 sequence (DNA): TGTGCCAGCAGCTTAGGCGCCAGCTTCTATGGCTACACCTTC.

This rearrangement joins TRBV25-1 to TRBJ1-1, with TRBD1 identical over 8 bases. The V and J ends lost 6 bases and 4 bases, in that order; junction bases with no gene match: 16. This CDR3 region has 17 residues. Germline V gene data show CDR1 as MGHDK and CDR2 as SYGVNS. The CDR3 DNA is TGTGCCAGCAGCCAAGATGGGCAGGGGGCTTCGGGCACTGAAGCTTTCTTT. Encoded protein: CASSQDGQGASGTEAFF.

The DNA for the CDR3 is TGTGCCAGCAGTTATTTGGGAGGGGCGAATCCCCTTACCTACGAGCAGTACTTC. Protein: CASSYLGGANPLTYEQYF. The chain carries TRBV6-9 and TRBJ2-7; 7 nucleotides match TRBD2. The CDR3 covers 18 residues. V shed 1 base and J 2 bases; nucleotides not matched to a gene: 14. Per germline, CDR1 MNHGY and CDR2 SVAAGI.

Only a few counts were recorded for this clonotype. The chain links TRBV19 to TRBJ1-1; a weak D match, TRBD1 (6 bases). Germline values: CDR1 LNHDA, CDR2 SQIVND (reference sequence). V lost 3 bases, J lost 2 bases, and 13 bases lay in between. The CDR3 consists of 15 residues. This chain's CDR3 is CASSMSLGGNTEAFF. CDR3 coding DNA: TGTGCCAGTAGTATGAGTCTCGGGGGCAACACTGAAGCTTTCTTT.

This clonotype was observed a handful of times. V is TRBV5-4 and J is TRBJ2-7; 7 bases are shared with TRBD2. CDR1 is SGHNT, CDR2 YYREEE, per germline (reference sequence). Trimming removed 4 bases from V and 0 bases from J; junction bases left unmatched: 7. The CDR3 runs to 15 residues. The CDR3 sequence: CASSASGVSSYEQYF. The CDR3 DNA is TGTGCCAGCAGCGCTAGCGGTGTGAGCTCCTACGAGCAGTACTTC.

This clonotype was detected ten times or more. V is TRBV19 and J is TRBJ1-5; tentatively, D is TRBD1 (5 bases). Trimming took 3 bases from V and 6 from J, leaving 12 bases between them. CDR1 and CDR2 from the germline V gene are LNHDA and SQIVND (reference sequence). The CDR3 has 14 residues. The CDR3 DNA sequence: TGTGCCAGTAGTATTACGGGGGACGGTCAGCCCCAGCATTTT. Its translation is CASSITGDGQPQHF. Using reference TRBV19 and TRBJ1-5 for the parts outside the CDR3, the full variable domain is DGGITQSPKYLFRKEGQNVTLSCEQNLNHDAMYWYRQDPGQGLRLIYYSQIVNDFQKGDIAEGYSVSREKKESFPLTVTSAQKNPTAFYLCASSITGDGQPQHFGDGTRLSIL.

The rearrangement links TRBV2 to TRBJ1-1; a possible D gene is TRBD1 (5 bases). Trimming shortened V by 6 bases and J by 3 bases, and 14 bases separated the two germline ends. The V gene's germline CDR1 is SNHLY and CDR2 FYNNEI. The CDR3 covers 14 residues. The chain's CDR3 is CASRAGRRDTEAFF. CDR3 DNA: TGTGCCAGCAGGGCGGGACGCAGGGACACTGAAGCTTTCTTT. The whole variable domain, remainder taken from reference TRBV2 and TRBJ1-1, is EPEVTQTPSHQVTQMGQEVILRCVPISNHLYFYWYRQILGQKVEFLVSFYNNEISEKSEIFDDQFSVERPDGSNFTLKIRSTKLEDSAMYFCASRAGRRDTEAFFGQGTRLTVV.

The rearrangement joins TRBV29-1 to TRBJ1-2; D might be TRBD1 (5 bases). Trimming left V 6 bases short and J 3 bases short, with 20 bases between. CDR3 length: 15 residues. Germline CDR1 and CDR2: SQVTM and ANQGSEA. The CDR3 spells CSVVPKTGTYYGYTF. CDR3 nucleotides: TGCAGCGTCGTACCTAAAACCGGGACCTACTATGGCTACACCTTC.

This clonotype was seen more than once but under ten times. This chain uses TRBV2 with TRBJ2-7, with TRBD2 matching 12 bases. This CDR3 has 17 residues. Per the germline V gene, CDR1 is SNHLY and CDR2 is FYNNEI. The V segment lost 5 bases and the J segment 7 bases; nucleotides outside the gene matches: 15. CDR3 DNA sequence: TGTGCCAGCAGTTCGATCGGGACTAGCGGGCTCGTTTGGGAGCAGTACTTC. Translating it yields CASSSIGTSGLVWEQYF. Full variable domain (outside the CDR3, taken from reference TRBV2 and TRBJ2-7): EPEVTQTPSHQVTQMGQEVILRCVPISNHLYFYWYRQILGQKVEFLVSFYNNEISEKSEIFDDQFSVERPDGSNFTLKIRSTKLEDSAMYFCASSSIGTSGLVWEQYFGPGTRLTVT.